This TCR beta chain was observed in a study of metastatic and nonmetastatic thyroid tumors. The wider study: Comparative analysis of repertoires was undertaken across blood and tumor or nodule tissue obtained from malignant and benign thyroid patients. General observations from the study: Relative to benign nodules, malignant thyroid tumors were reportedly characterized by significantly elevated TCR beta diversity in blood and tumor.

Germline assignment: CDR1 SGHVS and CDR2 FQNEAQ. The CDR3 sequence is 14 residues long. V lost 2 bases to trimming and J lost 4 bases, with 10 bases between them. Not a single patient had been given any form of treatment at any point before undergoing thyroid surgery. Per the study methods: The study built a papillary thyroid cancer distant-metastasis classifier from CDR3 differences across clinicopathological groups. Using MiXCR, TCRdb reanalyzed the PCR reads. TCRdb, not the authors, supplied the V and J calls. The sample comprises 21,000 or so clones, about a quarter of which are singletons, and around 5.4% rests with the top ten. Comments on this clone: What it recognizes is unknown.

The sequence came from a female donor with papillary thyroid cancer or a benign thyroid nodule (not recorded which). Some clones in this sample may be carry-over from other donors' samples. This chain uses TRBV7-8 with TRBJ2-3, with unresolved D. Sequencing was done on a sample of tumor tissue. CDR3 DNA sequence: TGTGCCAGCAGCTTATCGGGTGGACCAGATACGCAGTATTTT. The encoded protein is CASSLSGGPDTQYF.